This T cell receptor beta chain was identified during a study of T-cell reconstitution after alpha-beta-depleted transplantation in children (dated by TCRdb to between 2015 and 2016). In terms of the full investigation: Using TCR repertoire profiling, the study followed T-cell immune reconstitution in a quantitative way in children after TCRalphabeta/CD19-depleted allogeneic hematopoietic cell transplantation.

A remark on this clonotype: Its specific antigen is unknown. The record has no base qualities; no much larger clone is one base away.

Library prep was done by PCR. TCRdb shows the sequencer as Illumina HiSeq 2500. TCR library preparation used molecular barcoding, with unique molecular identifiers applied to normalize quantification of the TCRbeta repertoire. TCRdb itself trimmed the public reads at Q25 with fastp, ran MiXCR and retained productive beta chains. A single entry per CDR3 protein holds the most common genes and DNA from its merged rows. The sample data list roughly 400,000 distinct CDR3 sequences, and roughly 43% of these were observed just once. The ten largest clones capture 25% to 30% of the sample. CDR1 and CDR2 (LNHNV, YYDKDF) derive from the germline V gene (reference sequence). The CDR3 measures 15 amino acids from cysteine to phenylalanine. Only CDR3 DNA is held: 45 bases, read in frame from base 1. A distance of 10 bases separates the germline ends of V and J, which lose 1 base and 3 bases respectively. The study at large found these results: Hyperexpanded clone frequencies declined over subsequent months; after one year, T-cell counts and TCRbeta diversity were mostly attributed to newly produced T cells. The apparently early alphabetaT-cell count recovery about two months after transplant was reportedly dependent on only several hundred rapidly expanded clones derived from non-depleted graft cells. In some patients, high TCRbeta diversity at day 60 was attributed to recipient T cells and intrathymic progenitors that had survived conditioning.

This sample's treatment or condition label indicates: allogeneic hematopoietic cell transplantation with graft depleted of TCRalphabeta T cells and CD19 B cells. Transplant recipients were children who received TCRalphabeta/CD19-depleted allogeneic hematopoietic cell grafts. The starting material was PBMCs, obtained before TCRalphabeta/CD19-depleted stem cell transplant. The receptor chain draws on TRBV15 and TRBJ2-1; TRBD2 is a possible D gene, resting on 5 matching bases. The receptor comes from a girl aged 2 to 9 with aplastic anemia, due to receive a stem cell transplant. The nucleotide sequence is given as TGTGCCACCAGCAGAGTAACCGGGAACTACAATGAGCAGTTCTTC. Translated, this is CATSRVTGNYNEQFF.